Listed here are 25 T cell receptor beta chains from one sample, sequenced in a study of breast tumors, draining lymph nodes, adjacent tissues. Via MiXCR, TCRdb re-called the multiplex PCR reads, giving one row per CDR3 protein. The repertoire holds roughly 49,000 distinct CDR3 sequences, with roughly 40% as singletons. Sequencing used breast tumor tissue. All receptors derive from a female donor with breast cancer. Some clones in this sample may be carry-over from other donors' samples.

The chain combines TRBV16 with TRBJ2-4, with D uncertain. This CDR3 comprises 17 residues. Per germline, CDR1 KGHSY and CDR2 FQNENV. Deletions cut 0 bases from V and 0 bases from J, with 12 bases between. Written as DNA, the CDR3 is TGTGCCAGCAGCCAATCATTACAGCAAATAGCCAAAAACATTCAGTACTTC. This codes for CASSQSLQQIAKNIQYF.

This clonotype was seen at least ten times. This chain links TRBV20-1 with TRBJ1-2; maybe TRBD1 (5 bases). The CDR3 has 13 residues. The V end lost 6 bases, the J end lost 2 bases, and 13 bases lay between the germline ends. Per the germline V gene, CDR1 is DFQATT and CDR2 is SNEGSKA (reference sequence). This CDR3 reads CSAKQGINYGYTF. CDR3 DNA: TGCAGTGCCAAGCAGGGAATCAACTATGGCTACACCTTC.

This clonotype was counted many times. The CDR3 region is CASSRQQGYYGYTF. CDR3 DNA: TGTGCCAGCAGTCGACAGCAGGGGTACTATGGCTACACCTTC. This rearrangement joins TRBV6-2 or TRBV6-3 to TRBJ1-2, with D perhaps TRBD1 (6 bases). Trimming took 5 bases from V and 3 from J, leaving 13 bases between them. Germline-derived CDR1 and CDR2 are MNHEY and SVGEGT. The CDR3 length is 14 residues.

This clonotype was recorded at least ten times. The chain links TRBV7-6 to TRBJ2-2, with 8 bases identical to TRBD2. The CDR3 length is 15 residues. Germline CDR1 and CDR2: SGHVS and FNYEAQ. Losses at the gene ends were 3 bases for V and 1 base for J; bases not matched to a gene: 1. The CDR3 sequence is CASSLTSVNTGELFF. CDR3 bases: TGTGCCAGCAGCTTGACTAGCGTGAACACCGGGGAGCTGTTTTTT.

This chain links TRBV9 with TRBJ2-5; D perhaps matches TRBD2 (7 bases). Trimming removed 0 bases at V and 0 bases at J, with 12 bases between. Germline-derived CDR1 and CDR2 are SGDLS and YYNGEE. The CDR3 is 16 amino acids. This CDR3 reads CASSVAGRGYQETQYF. The CDR3 nucleotides are TGTGCCAGCAGCGTAGCTGGGAGGGGGTACCAAGAGACCCAGTACTTC.

This clonotype was detected ten times or more. The chain couples TRBV30 to TRBJ2-1, with 8 bases that match TRBD2. CDR1 and CDR2 (germline): GTSNPN, SVGIG (reference sequence). The CDR3 totals 14 residues. J lost 6 bases, V lost 8 bases, and 12 bases had no gene match. CDR3 protein: CATNKRESSNEQFF. The CDR3 DNA follows: TGTGCCACGAATAAGCGGGAGTCGAGCAATGAGCAGTTCTTC.

On this clonotype itself: The junction differs from germline at one of its ends, possibly a read error. The chain has TRBV9 and TRBJ1-2; D not certain. This CDR3 has 15 residues. Germline V lookup: CDR1 SGDLS, CDR2 YYNGEE. The CDR3 nucleotides read TGTGCGAGCAGCGTAGCTTTGGGGTTACGATATGGCTACACCTTC. Its translation is CASSVALGLRYGYTF.

This clonotype was recorded at least ten times. This rearrangement joins TRBV6-4 to TRBJ2-1, with 10 bases matching TRBD2. The V and J ends lost 6 bases and 4 bases, in that order; junction bases with no gene match: 9. Germline V gives CDR1 MRHNA, CDR2 SNTAGT. The CDR3 has 16 residues. CDR3 in DNA: TGTGCCAGCAGAGTATCTAGCGGGAGCGAGTACAATGAGCAGTTCTTC. This codes for CASRVSSGSEYNEQFF.

This clonotype was recorded at least ten times. The chain links TRBV6-2 or TRBV6-3 to TRBJ2-2; D may match TRBD1 or TRBD2 (6 bases each). Germline V gene lookup returns CDR1 MNHEY and CDR2 SVGEGT. The length of the CDR3 is 18 residues. V shed 6 bases and J shed 4 bases, with 24 bases lying between them. The CDR3 DNA sequence: TGTGCCAGCAGCCCAGGGGTGCGGGACCCCGATGGCACCGGGGAGCTGTTTTTT. Encoded protein: CASSPGVRDPDGTGELFF.

This clonotype is medium-sized. This sequence joins TRBV20-1 and TRBJ1-6, with no clear D. Germline V gene sequence: CDR1 DFQATT, CDR2 SNEGSKA (reference sequence). This CDR3 is 14 amino acids long. The V and J ends lost 0 bases and 8 bases respectively, with 11 bases between them. The CDR3 DNA follows: TGCAGTGCTAGAGATCAAGGCCGATATTCACCCCTCCACTTT. It yields the protein CSARDQGRYSPLHF.

This clonotype was observed a single time. The gene calls are TRBV7-9 and TRBJ1-1; D is unclear. There are 12 residues in the CDR3. The germline CDR1 and CDR2 sequences are SEHNR and FQNEAQ (reference sequence). Between the trimmed V and J ends, which lost 3 bases and 5 bases, there was a span of 7 bases. Here the CDR3 DNA reads TGTGCCAGCAGCTTCGTAGCAACTGAAGCTTTCTTT. Translation gives CASSFVATEAFF. The full variable domain, with the rest looked up from reference TRBV7-9 and TRBJ1-1, is DTGVSQNPRHKITKRGQNVTFRCDPISEHNRLYWYRQTLGQGPEFLTYFQNEAQLEKSRLLSDRFSAERPKGSFSTLEIQRTEQGDSAMYLCASSFVATEAFFGQGTRLTVV.

In this sample, this clonotype turned up a few times. V and J are TRBV5-1 and TRBJ1-1; D may be TRBD1 (5 bases). The CDR3 covers 14 residues. Germline V CDR1 and CDR2: SGHRS, YFSETQ. Trimming left V 4 bases short and J 6 bases short, with 16 bases between. The CDR3 DNA follows: TGCGCCAGCAGCCAGGCCGGGGGTTTCGCTGAAGCTTTCTTT. This encodes CASSQAGGFAEAFF.

This clonotype was picked up many times. J is TRBJ2-5 and V is TRBV12-3 or TRBV12-4; D not certain. V lost 6 bases to trimming and J lost 3 bases, with 5 bases between them. The CDR3 covers 11 residues. This CDR3 reads CASSRKETQYF. The CDR3 coding sequence is TGTGCCAGCAGCCGGAAAGAGACCCAGTACTTC.

V is TRBV20-1 and J is TRBJ1-1, with a tentative D call TRBD1 (5 bases). Germline-derived CDR1 and CDR2 are DFQATT and SNEGSKA (reference sequence). The V and J ends lost 6 bases and 4 bases respectively, with 15 bases between them. CDR3 length equals 13 residues. The CDR3 loop is CSAPGEIFTEAFF. For the CDR3, the DNA is TGCAGTGCCCCGGGGGAGATCTTCACTGAAGCTTTCTTT.

This clonotype was seen at least ten times. V usage is TRBV5-1 and J usage is TRBJ1-6, with 9 positions matching TRBD1. J lost 9 bases, V lost 4 bases, and 5 bases had no gene match. The CDR3 is made up of 14 amino acids. Per the germline V gene, CDR1 is SGHRS and CDR2 is YFSETQ. The DNA for the CDR3 is TGCGCCAGCAGCCCGGGACAGGGAGGTTCACCCCTCCACTTT. This encodes CASSPGQGGSPLHF.

The chain is built from TRBV5-8 and TRBJ2-5, with D possibly matching TRBD1 (6 bases). Germline CDR1 reads SGHTS; CDR2 reads YDEGEE. This CDR3 region has 15 residues. V lost 1 base, J lost 0 bases, and 10 bases lay in between. The CDR3 DNA reads TGTGCCAGCAGCTTGATGGGGGCGTACCAAGAGACCCAGTACTTC. It specifies CASSLMGAYQETQYF.

The gene calls are TRBV9 and TRBJ1-6; no firm D call. There are 16 residues in the CDR3. The V end was cut by 4 bases, the J end by 5 bases, with 16 bases between. Germline assignment: CDR1 SGDLS and CDR2 YYNGEE. CDR3 sequence (DNA): TGTGCCAGCAGCTTTTTAGGGTCGGCGAATAATTCACCCCTCCACTTT. Its translation: CASSFLGSANNSPLHF.

This clonotype was observed at least ten times. Given a much more abundant clone one base away, this may be a read error. The V gene is TRBV9, the J gene TRBJ2-7, with 7 bases aligning to TRBD1. Germline V gives CDR1 SGDLS, CDR2 YYNGEE. The length of the CDR3 is 14 residues. The CDR3: CASSVRQGDYEQSF. CDR3 sequence (DNA): TGTGCCAGCAGCGTAAGACAGGGAGATTACGAGCAGTCCTTC.

This clonotype showed up many times. The rearrangement joins TRBV5-1 to TRBJ2-3; D unclear. Deletions cut 5 bases from V and 4 bases from J, with 14 bases between. The germline V gene encodes CDR1 SGHRS and CDR2 YFSETQ. The CDR3 contains 14 residues. Written as DNA, the CDR3 is TGCGCCAGCAGTTTGATGGGGTCGGCAGATACGCAGTATTTT. This gives the protein CASSLMGSADTQYF.

This clonotype was picked up a small number of times. The CDR3 DNA follows: TGTGCCAGCAGTCTGGACAGTCCCTCAGGCAATGAGCAGTTCTTC. Its translation: CASSLDSPSGNEQFF. The rearrangement joins TRBV6-2 or TRBV6-3 to TRBJ2-1, with TRBD1 as a possible D gene (6 bases). Germline lookup yields CDR1 MNHEY and CDR2 SVGEGT. V was shortened by 5 bases and J by 6 bases, with 17 bases between the two germline ends. This CDR3 is built from 15 residues.

J is TRBJ2-7 and V is TRBV2; no firm D call. The V gene's germline CDR1 is SNHLY and CDR2 FYNNEI. The CDR3 contains 12 residues. The CDR3 reads CASPDATYEQYF. DNA of the CDR3: TGTGCTAGCCCGGACGCAACCTACGAGCAGTACTTC.

This clonotype came up a few times. This chain joins TRBV7-9 and TRBJ2-7; 12 nucleotides agree with TRBD2. The germline V gene has CDR1 SEHNR and CDR2 FQNEAQ (reference sequence). CDR3 length: 14 amino acids. J was trimmed by 3 bases and V by 5 bases; bases with no gene match: 2. The CDR3 reads CASSEGLAGYEQYF. In DNA, the CDR3 is TGTGCCAGCAGCGAGGGACTAGCGGGCTACGAGCAGTACTTC. Supplemented by reference TRBV7-9 and TRBJ2-7, the full variable domain reads DTGVSQNPRHKITKRGQNVTFRCDPISEHNRLYWYRQTLGQGPEFLTYFQNEAQLEKSRLLSDRFSAERPKGSFSTLEIQRTEQGDSAMYLCASSEGLAGYEQYFGPGTRLTVT.

The rearrangement joins TRBV20-1 to TRBJ2-7, with no clear D. The V gene lost 6 bases and the J gene lost 6 bases, with 6 bases spanning the gap. This CDR3 has 9 residues. CDR1 and CDR2 from the germline V gene are DFQATT and SNEGSKA (reference sequence). The DNA for the CDR3 is TGCAGTGCAGGCTCCGAGCAGTACTTC. It codes for CSAGSEQYF.

For this clonotype: This could be a read error, since a much larger clone is one nucleotide away. The genes are TRBV30 and TRBJ2-1; D may be TRBD1 or TRBD2 (5 bases each). The CDR3 has 13 residues. The V end was cut by 6 bases, the J end by 4 bases, with 13 bases between. CDR1 and CDR2 (germline): GTSNPN, SVGIG (reference sequence). CDR3 loop: CACRGTSYNEQFF. The CDR3 DNA is TGTGCCTGCCGGGGCACCTCTTACAATGAGCAGTTCTTC. Based on the CDR3 plus reference TRBV30 and TRBJ2-1, the full variable domain is SQTIHQWPATLVQPVGSPLSLECTVEGTSNPNLYWYRQAAGRGLQLLFYSVGIGQISSEVPQNLSASRPQDRQFILSSKKLLLSDSGFYLCACRGTSYNEQFFGPGTRLTVL.

This clonotype has ten or more counts. V and J are TRBV29-1 and TRBJ1-1; D gene uncertain. Trimming took off 6 bases at V and 5 bases at J, with 16 bases between the two ends. The CDR3 has 13 amino acids. Germline V gives CDR1 SQVTM, CDR2 ANQGSEA. The CDR3 sequence is CSVLRQAETEAFF. The CDR3 DNA reads as TGCAGCGTCCTCCGGCAGGCGGAGACTGAAGCTTTCTTT. Based on the CDR3 plus reference TRBV29-1 and TRBJ1-1, the full variable domain is SAVISQKPSRDICQRGTSLTIQCQVDSQVTMMFWYRQQPGQSLTLIATANQGSEATYESGFVIDKFPISRPNLTFSTLTVSNMSPEDSSIYLCSVLRQAETEAFFGQGTRLTVV.